A selection of T cell receptor beta chains follows, all from one sample in a study of blood T cell repertoires in COVID-19. Sequencing used immunoSEQ multiplex PCR; TCRdb keeps in-frame clones, though not all of them. The sample includes about 88,000 clones, approximately 87% of them seen just once. The source material was peripheral blood. The receptors originated from a woman in her sixties or seventies with acute or convalescent COVID-19. The conserved cysteine and the conserved F or W are not part of the CDR3 here. Clone sizes are given selectively: once, few, many, or a class where the clone is expanded.

v_gene	j_gene	len	abundance	CDR3aa
TRBV24-1	TRBJ1-2	11	NA	ATSSDSLYGYT
TRBV27	TRBJ2-2	12	NA	ASSSQLGPGELF
TRBV28	TRBJ2-1	9	NA	ASSLSYEQF
TRBV7-2	TRBJ2-5	12	NA	ASRVPGGQETQY
TRBV2	TRBJ2-1	11	NA	ATWTNGINEQF
TRBV10-2	TRBJ2-4	17	NA	ASSESRRGGRYSKNIQY
TRBV3-1/TRBV3-2	TRBJ1-3	11	NA	ASSPRDGNTIY
TRBV11-2	TRBJ1-5	13	once	ASSLGASSDQPQH
TRBV6-6	TRBJ2-3	14	NA	ASSRPSGGNTDTQY
TRBV7-2	TRBJ2-5	13	NA	ASSYHGGLQETQY
TRBV19	TRBJ2-2	15	NA	ASSIPKLAGGTGELF
TRBV7-9	TRBJ1-3	12	once	ASRTGGTGNTIY
TRBV30	TRBJ2-1	11	NA	AWGQPVYNEQF
TRBV28	TRBJ1-2	13	NA	ASSLWAQQQGGYT
TRBV11-3	TRBJ1-2	10	NA	ASSHGGAGYT
TRBV3-1/TRBV3-2	TRBJ2-2	18	NA	ASSQTPGLAGVTNTGELF
TRBV19	TRBJ2-5	13	NA	ASSPRGRGQETQY
TRBV10-2	TRBJ2-1	13	NA	ASSESGGYYNEQF
TRBV20-1	TRBJ2-3	12	NA	SASLAVRGDTQY
TRBV7-9	TRBJ2-3	13	NA	ASSPGQAYTDTQY
TRBV29-1	TRBJ1-1	12	NA	SVEWATRNTEAF
TRBV6-4	TRBJ1-2	14	NA	ASSDSNRGGNYGYT
TRBV5-1	TRBJ1-2	12	NA	ASGPGQGSYGYT
TRBV5-5	TRBJ2-5	13	NA	ASSLFAGLTETQY
TRBV7-2	TRBJ2-3	12	NA	ASSFPGITDTQY
TRBV3-1/TRBV3-2	TRBJ2-2	11	NA	ASSLEWTGELF
TRBV20-1	TRBJ1-1	14	NA	SASPIEQGVKTEAF
TRBV6-2/TRBV6-3	TRBJ2-3	15	NA	ASSPKPGTGDRDTQY
TRBV6-5	TRBJ1-4	11	few	ACLRSEGEKLF
TRBV4-3	TRBJ1-2	11	NA	ASSQESAGGYT
TRBV19	TRBJ1-3	12	NA	ASSTVISGNTIY
TRBV24-1	TRBJ2-5	15	NA	ATSEALAGLSGETQY
TRBV28	TRBJ1-2	15	NA	ASSSVPQGARDYGYT
TRBV2	TRBJ2-3	13	NA	ASSEAGVLTDTQY
TRBV11-2	TRBJ1-1	12	NA	ASSLVLRNTEAF
TRBV5-1	TRBJ2-3	17	once	ASSLDGGEGLAGTDTQY
TRBV6-5	TRBJ2-5	12	once	ASSYSQIQETQY
TRBV11-3	TRBJ1-2	13	NA	ASSAGGGIYYGYT
TRBV7-9	TRBJ2-6	15	NA	ASSWTGYDSGANVLT
TRBV28	TRBJ1-1	13	few	ASSSTYRVSPEAF
TRBV5-1	TRBJ2-3	14	NA	ASSLDRVGSTDTQY
TRBV19	TRBJ2-2	14	few	ASSSWTGRNTGELF
TRBV7-2	TRBJ1-5	13	NA	ASSWGGGSNQPQH
TRBV5-6	TRBJ2-5	13	NA	ASSLRAGVQETQY
TRBV10-2	TRBJ2-5	12	NA	ATRRAGVGETQY
TRBV28	TRBJ1-5	12	NA	ASSFWQVNQPQH
TRBV2	TRBJ1-4	11	NA	ASRYGFNEKLF
TRBV11-2	TRBJ2-1	16	NA	ASSLAGGLAGGYNEQF
TRBV5-1	TRBJ2-3	12	once	ASSRGQDGDTQY
TRBV19	TRBJ2-4	12	NA	ASRPWDRGNIQY